Each of the 25 T cell receptor beta chains below was sequenced from the same sample in a study of cytomegalovirus exposure and HLA in healthy donors. The PCR ran on 60 Vbeta and 13 Jbeta primers. Some clones are missing from TCRdb's copy, which holds only in-frame ones; the method was immunoSEQ multiplex PCR. This table holds 250,000 to 350,000 clones, roughly 88% found once. The sample consisted of PBMCs. These receptors all come from a man aged 40-50 years in good health and CMV-seropositive.

This chain links TRBV6-6 with TRBJ1-2, with D unresolved. The CDR3 totals 14 residues. The V and J ends lost 4 bases and 2 bases respectively, with 11 bases between them. The V gene's germline CDR1 is MNHNY and CDR2 SVGAGI (reference sequence). The CDR3 here is CASSWAYQNYGYTF. The CDR3 nucleotides are TGTGCCAGCAGTTGGGCGTACCAGAACTATGGCTACACCTTC.

V and J are TRBV29-1 and TRBJ2-1, with 9 bases identical to TRBD2. This CDR3 has 17 amino acids. Germline V gives CDR1 SQVTM, CDR2 ANQGSEA. V shed 3 bases, J shed 1 base, and the junction held 10 bases outside the gene matches. The CDR3 nucleotides read TGCAGCGTTGAGCACAGAGTAGCGGGAGTATCCTACAATGAGCAGTTCTTC. Amino acids: CSVEHRVAGVSYNEQFF.

The rearrangement uses TRBV27 and TRBJ1-2, with 8 bases identical to TRBD1. The CDR3 is 15 amino acids. CDR1 MNHEY and CDR2 SMNVEV come from the germline V gene (reference sequence). J was trimmed by 0 bases and V by 5 bases; bases with no gene match: 5. CDR3 amino acids: CASSEWTGSNYGYTF. The CDR3 coding sequence is TGTGCCAGCAGTGAATGGACAGGGTCTAACTATGGCTACACCTTC.

The gene calls are TRBV27 and TRBJ2-7, with 13 bases that match TRBD2. Germline loops: CDR1 MNHEY, CDR2 SMNVEV (reference sequence). The CDR3 consists of 15 residues. V lost 6 bases to trimming and J lost 3 bases; unmatched junction nucleotides: 5. This chain's CDR3 is CASRAGTSGNYEQYF. CDR3 DNA sequence: TGTGCCAGCAGAGCCGGGACTAGCGGGAACTACGAGCAGTACTTC.

This chain joins TRBV15 and TRBJ2-3, with D maybe TRBD2 (5 bases). The V and J ends lost 1 base and 5 bases respectively, with 16 bases between them. Germline V gene data show CDR1 as LNHNV and CDR2 as YYDKDF (reference sequence). The CDR3 contains 16 residues. The CDR3 loop is CATSRGLSVAGDTQYF. The CDR3 region has the DNA TGTGCCACCAGCAGAGGACTTAGCGTAGCTGGAGATACGCAGTATTTT. Supplemented by reference TRBV15 and TRBJ2-3, the full variable domain reads DAMVIQNPRYQVTQFGKPVTLSCSQTLNHNVMYWYQQKSSQAPKLLFHYYDKDFNNEADTPDNFQSRRPNTSFCFLDIRSPGLGDTAMYLCATSRGLSVAGDTQYFGPGTRLTVL.

This clone was detected a few times. The rearrangement uses TRBV5-6 and TRBJ1-2, with 8 bases lining up with TRBD1. V lost 1 base to trimming and J lost 6 bases; unmatched junction nucleotides: 2. The CDR3 length is 13 residues. Germline V lookup: CDR1 SGHDT, CDR2 YYEEEE. The CDR3 region is CASSLPGGDGYTF. DNA of the CDR3: TGTGCCAGCAGCTTGCCAGGGGGCGATGGCTACACCTTC.

The gene calls are TRBV6-1 and TRBJ2-5, with D hard to call. Germline CDR1 and CDR2: MNHNS and SASEGT. The V end was cut by 0 bases, the J end by 4 bases, with 12 bases between. This CDR3 spans 15 amino acids. CDR3 protein: CASSEARSAGETQYF. In DNA, the CDR3 is TGTGCCAGCAGTGAAGCCCGAAGCGCCGGAGAGACCCAGTACTTC.

The rearrangement uses TRBV28 and TRBJ1-5; D is uncertain. V was trimmed by 4 bases and J by 2 bases, leaving 3 bases between them. CDR1 and CDR2 from the germline V gene are MDHEN and SYDVKM. The CDR3 totals 12 residues. The CDR3 reads CASSSGNQPQHF. For the CDR3, the DNA is TGTGCCAGCAGTTCGGGCAATCAGCCCCAGCATTTT.

V is TRBV27 and J is TRBJ2-1, with TRBD1 identical over 9 bases. The CDR3 length is 17 residues. Germline V lookup: CDR1 MNHEY, CDR2 SMNVEV (reference sequence). The V gene end was trimmed by 5 bases and the J gene end by 2 bases; junction bases not matched to a gene: 10. CDR3 residues: CASSLNWDRAAYNEQFF. CDR3 nucleotide sequence: TGTGCCAGCAGTCTTAATTGGGACAGGGCGGCCTACAATGAGCAGTTCTTC.

The chain has TRBV28 and TRBJ1-5; D gene unclear. Germline lookup yields CDR1 MDHEN and CDR2 SYDVKM. V lost 1 base and J lost 4, with 5 bases in between. The CDR3 extends over 13 amino acids. CDR3 DNA: TGTGCCAGCAGTTTATTTCCGAATCAGCCCCAGCATTTT. Protein: CASSLFPNQPQHF.

V and J are TRBV28 and TRBJ2-7; D is ambiguous. This CDR3 is 14 amino acids long. V gave up 3 bases and J gave up 1 base, with 10 bases separating them. CDR1 MDHEN and CDR2 SYDVKM come from the germline V gene. The chain's CDR3 is CASSFAIRSYEQYF. CDR3 coding DNA: TGTGCCAGCAGTTTTGCAATTCGGTCCTACGAGCAGTACTTC.

This sequence joins TRBV6-5 and TRBJ2-7, with 9 bases fitting TRBD2. This CDR3 region has 15 residues. Germline values: CDR1 MNHEY, CDR2 SVGAGI. The V segment lost 5 bases and the J segment 2 bases; nucleotides outside the gene matches: 7. CDR3 DNA sequence: TGTGCCAGCAGTGGCGGGGGGGGCGCTACCTACGAGCAGTACTTC. It encodes CASSGGGGATYEQYF.

The chain is built from TRBV5-6 and TRBJ2-5, with 9 bases aligning to TRBD1. The J call may be faulty, since TRBJ2-7 better matches the DNA end. Germline CDR1 is SGHDT and CDR2 is YYEEEE. CDR3 length equals 14 residues. DNA of the CDR3: TGTGCCAGCACCCCGGGACAGGGATCCTACGAGCAGTACTTC. Translating it yields CASTPGQGSYEQYF.

The rearrangement joins TRBV2 to TRBJ1-4; tentatively, D is TRBD1 (5 bases). Per the germline V gene, CDR1 is SNHLY and CDR2 is FYNNEI. Trimming stripped 4 bases from V and 3 bases from J, with 9 bases between. This CDR3 contains 14 residues. CDR3 residues: CASSGDRSNEKLFF. Here the CDR3 DNA reads TGTGCCAGCAGTGGAGACAGATCTAATGAAAAACTGTTTTTT. Supplemented by reference TRBV2 and TRBJ1-4, the full variable domain reads EPEVTQTPSHQVTQMGQEVILRCVPISNHLYFYWYRQILGQKVEFLVSFYNNEISEKSEIFDDQFSVERPDGSNFTLKIRSTKLEDSAMYFCASSGDRSNEKLFFGSGTQLSVL.

V is TRBV19 and J is TRBJ1-2; 7 nucleotides align to TRBD1. CDR1 is LNHDA, CDR2 SQIVND, per germline (reference sequence). The CDR3 extends over 16 amino acids. V was clipped by 4 bases and J by 2 bases; unmatched bases: 10. The CDR3 nucleotides are TGTGCCAGTAGTACAAACCCCAGGGGGAGCAACTATGGCTACACCTTC. It translates to CASSTNPRGSNYGYTF.

This clone was detected only once. The chain combines TRBV6-1 with TRBJ2-4; D may be TRBD2 (6 bases). This CDR3 is 17 amino acids long. Trimming pared 0 bases from V and 0 bases from J, leaving 12 bases between. Germline CDR1 reads MNHNS; CDR2 reads SASEGT. The CDR3 sequence: CASSEAHGGVAKNIQYF. CDR3 nucleotide sequence: TGTGCCAGCAGTGAAGCCCACGGAGGGGTAGCCAAAAACATTCAGTACTTC.

The chain is built from TRBV27 and TRBJ2-2; 7 positions agree with TRBD1. CDR3 length equals 13 residues. Germline lookup yields CDR1 MNHEY and CDR2 SMNVEV (reference sequence). V shed 4 bases, J shed 5 bases, and the junction held 1 base outside the gene matches. The CDR3 is CASSSQGTGELFF. CDR3 sequence (DNA): TGTGCCAGCAGTTCACAGGGGACCGGGGAGCTGTTTTTT.

The J gene is TRBJ1-1, the V gene TRBV27; TRBD1 matches at 10 bases. CDR1 is MNHEY, CDR2 SMNVEV, per germline (reference sequence). The CDR3 is 13 amino acids. V shed 7 bases, J shed 7 bases, and the junction held 6 bases outside the gene matches. CDR3 amino acids: CASTGQGGSEAFF. CDR3 sequence (DNA): TGTGCCAGCACCGGACAGGGGGGAAGTGAAGCTTTCTTT.

CDR3 nucleotides: TGTGCCTGGACGGCAGGTATACACGAGCAGTACTTC. The encoded protein is CAWTAGIHEQYF. This chain uses TRBV30 with TRBJ2-7; D is unclear. This CDR3 region has 12 residues. Looked up from germline, CDR1 is GTSNPN and CDR2 is SVGIG (reference sequence). Trimming pared 4 bases from V and 5 bases from J, leaving 12 bases between.

A note on this clone: Other DNA sequences of this sample code for an identical CDR3. The chain is built from TRBV6-5 and TRBJ1-1, with D tentatively TRBD1 (5 bases). Germline CDR1 is MNHEY and CDR2 is SVGAGI. This CDR3 region has 13 residues. Trimming left V 2 bases short and J 4 bases short, with 8 bases between. The CDR3 is CASSYQGSTEAFF. The CDR3 DNA reads as TGTGCCAGCAGTTACCAGGGCAGCACTGAAGCTTTCTTT.

This sequence joins TRBV7-8 and TRBJ2-1; 10 bases fit TRBD2. CDR1 and CDR2 (germline): SGHVS, FQNEAQ. This CDR3 comprises 19 residues. V gave up 1 base and J gave up 0 bases; unmatched junction bases: 9. The DNA of the CDR3 is TGTGCCAGCAGCTTAGTGTTTAGCGGGAGGCCGAGCTCCTACAATGAGCAGTTCTTC. Its protein product is CASSLVFSGRPSSYNEQFF.

This clone has a handful of counts. The chain recombines TRBV2 with TRBJ1-4; 7 nucleotides agree with TRBD1. CDR3 size: 13 residues. CDR1 and CDR2 from the germline V gene are SNHLY and FYNNEI. V shed 7 bases and J 7 bases; nucleotides not matched to a gene: 6. CDR3 nucleotides: TGTGCCAGCATGAATCAGGGGGGTGAAAAACTGTTTTTT. Its protein is CASMNQGGEKLFF.

V gene TRBV7-3 combines with J gene TRBJ2-7; TRBD2 matches 12 bases. V trimming: 5 bases; J trimming: 6 bases; junction bases outside the gene matches: 8. In germline, CDR1 is SGHTA, CDR2 FQGTGA. CDR3 size: 15 residues. CDR3 DNA: TGTGCCAGCAGCCCTGGGGGACTAGCGGGTTCCGAGCAGTACTTC. Translated, it gives CASSPGGLAGSEQYF. Drawing the rest from reference TRBV7-3 and TRBJ2-7, the complete variable domain is GAGVSQTPSNKVTEKGKYVELRCDPISGHTALYWYRQSLGQGPEFLIYFQGTGAADDSGLPNDRFFAVRPEGSVSTLKIQRTERGDSAVYLCASSPGGLAGSEQYFGPGTRLTVT.

The V gene is TRBV10-3, the J gene TRBJ2-1; D gene uncertain. The germline V gene encodes CDR1 ENHRY and CDR2 SYGVKD. Trimming cost V 4 bases and J 8 bases, with 9 bases left between them. The CDR3 loop spans 12 amino acids. CDR3 amino acids: CAISVDGHEQFF. DNA of the CDR3: TGTGCCATCAGTGTCGATGGGCATGAGCAGTTCTTC.

The gene calls are TRBV28 and TRBJ2-7; 8 bases agree with TRBD1. Germline V gene data show CDR1 as MDHEN and CDR2 as SYDVKM. The CDR3 is 16 amino acids. The V and J ends lost 9 bases and 3 bases, in that order; junction bases with no gene match: 16. Here the CDR3 DNA reads TGTGCCAGGATCTCTTCAGCGGAGACAGGGGTCTACGAGCAGTACTTC. Amino acid sequence: CARISSAETGVYEQYF.